This entry lists 4 T cell receptor beta chains sequenced from one sample in a study of long-term antiretroviral therapy in people with HIV. At survey level, the immunoSEQ assay was run in its v3.0 version. Here immunoSEQ multiplex PCR was the method, and the copy in TCRdb shows in-frame clones only, minus some. The table records 30,000 to 50,000 clones, 75% to 90% of them present only once. The sample was unsorted PBMCs, taken just before starting antiretroviral therapy. These receptor sequences come from a woman aged 18-29 years with HIV.

The chain has TRBV5-1 and TRBJ2-4; possibly TRBD1 for D (7 bases). CDR1 is SGHRS and CDR2 is YFSETQ in the germline V gene. V shed 0 bases and J shed 3 bases, with 13 bases lying between them. The CDR3 totals 16 residues. DNA for the CDR3: TGCGCCAGCAGCTTGGGGTCAGGGGGGAGCAAAAACATTCAGTACTTC. Translated: CASSLGSGGSKNIQYF. Based on the CDR3 plus reference TRBV5-1 and TRBJ2-4, the full variable domain is KAGVTQTPRYLIKTRGQQVTLSCSPISGHRSVSWYQQTPGQGLQFLFEYFSETQRNKGNFPGRFSGRQFSNSRSEMNVSTLELGDSALYLCASSLGSGGSKNIQYFGAGTRLSVL.

The rearrangement links TRBV28 to TRBJ1-2, with D possibly being TRBD1 (6 bases). Germline values: CDR1 MDHEN, CDR2 SYDVKM. The CDR3 is 14 amino acids. The V end was cut by 11 bases, the J end by 3 bases, with 19 bases between. The CDR3 DNA follows: TGTGCCTTACAGGCAGTCGGGGGCGACTATGGCTACACCTTC. Translated, it gives CALQAVGGDYGYTF.

This clone was observed a single time. The V and J genes are TRBV15 and TRBJ1-2; D not certain. V lost 5 bases and J 3 bases, leaving 16 bases between the germline ends. This CDR3 region has 15 residues. Germline lookup yields CDR1 LNHNV and CDR2 YYDKDF (reference sequence). CDR3 in amino acids: CATSCYYSRDYGYTF. The CDR3 DNA follows: TGTGCCACCAGCTGCTATTATTCGAGGGACTATGGCTACACCTTC.

This sequence joins TRBV27 and TRBJ1-5, with D perhaps TRBD1 (6 bases). V shed 6 bases and J shed 1 base, with 10 bases lying between them. The CDR3 extends over 14 amino acids. In germline, CDR1 is MNHEY, CDR2 SMNVEV (reference sequence). The CDR3 region has the DNA TGTGCCAGCAGCCATCAGGGGAGCAATCAGCCCCAGCATTTT. It yields the protein CASSHQGSNQPQHF.